This TCR beta chain was recorded in a study of blood T cell repertoires in COVID-19. Study at large: From T cells, B-cell-depleted T cells, or PBMCs came the material, which was cDNA or gDNA.

The Seattle site enrolled patients during active infection and followed them longitudinally. CDR3 length: 17 amino acids. Germline V gene sequence: CDR1 LGHDT, CDR2 YNNKEL (reference sequence). V lost 1 base and J lost 4, with 19 bases in between. This clone is a singleton in its sample. Sequenced by immunoSEQ multiplex PCR; TCRdb stores in-frame clones only, minus some. The sample holds around 23,000 clones, 65% to 85% seen once. This sequence was found in a man in his forties or fifties with COVID-19, enrolled during active disease. The V call is TRBV3-1 (or the pseudogene TRBV3-2), the J call TRBJ1-1, with D possibly TRBD1 on 6 matching bases. The sample consisted of peripheral blood. The CDR3 DNA sequence: TGTGCCAGCAGCCAAGTTCGAAGGGGGGGATTAGGCACTGAAGCTTTCTTT. It specifies CASSQVRRGGLGTEAFF.